This entry lists 26 T cell receptor beta chains sequenced from one sample in a study of tumor-infiltrating lymphocytes in primary liver carcinoma. Extraction of RNA together with DNA used about 17-31 mg of unsorted bulk tissue. A primer matching the constant region was used to make TCR beta cDNA from 450 to 500 ng of total RNA. It was through three nested multiplex PCR rounds of slightly modified ARM-PCR that TCR beta libraries arose. The opening two PCR rounds, around 9 cycles each, paired TRBV1-TRBV30 forward primers with a C-beta reverse primer. Each CDR3 protein is one row after TCRdb ran MiXCR on the multiplex PCR reads. The repertoire has roughly 80,000 distinct CDR3 sequences, under 75% of them found once; the top ten carry about 25%. What was sequenced was tumor-adjacent normal liver tissue. The receptors were sampled from a middle-aged man with primary liver carcinoma and hepatitis B virus infection.

This clonotype was detected only a few times. This sequence joins TRBV6-2 or TRBV6-3 and TRBJ1-1, with a possible D match to TRBD1 (6 bases). V lost 9 bases and J 7 bases, leaving 21 bases between the germline ends. The germline V gene encodes CDR1 MNHEY and CDR2 SVGEGT. The CDR3 runs to 14 residues. The CDR3 nucleotides are TGTGCCAGTCGGCGAGGGGGGATGAATAATGAAGCTTTCTTT. Protein product: CASRRGGMNNEAFF.

As for this clonotype: Mismatch with germline at one junction end may stem from a read error. The J gene is TRBJ2-3, the V gene TRBV10-3; weak D call: TRBD1 (5 bases). Germline CDR1 and CDR2: ENHRY and SYGVKD. The CDR3 is 15 residues long. CDR3 residues: CAIRETDFGTDRQYF. The CDR3 DNA sequence: TGTGCCATCAGGGAGACAGACTTCGGCACAGATAGGCAGTATTTT.

Concerning this clonotype itself: The junction departs from germline at one end; a sequencing error may be responsible. The gene calls are TRBV12-3 or TRBV12-4 and TRBJ2-2; possible D gene TRBD2, 5 bases. The CDR3 is 17 amino acids. The CDR3, as DNA: TGTGCCAGCAGTTTCCGGCCACTTTCTACCCAGACCGGGGAGCTCCTTTTT. It encodes CASSFRPLSTQTGELLF.

In regard to this clonotype: One junction end disagrees with the germline gene, perhaps due to a read error. The CDR3 region has the DNA TGTGCCAACAGTTTTCCCCTCCAGGGGATGGGACAGACCCAGTACTTC. It is translated as CANSFPLQGMGQTQYF. V gene TRBV28 combines with J gene TRBJ2-5, with TRBD1 as a possible D gene (6 bases). The germline V gene encodes CDR1 MDHEN and CDR2 SYDVKM. CDR3 length equals 16 residues.

V and J are TRBV5-1 and TRBJ2-6, with D tentatively TRBD1 (6 bases). There are 16 residues in the CDR3. Per the germline V gene, CDR1 is SGHRS and CDR2 is YFSETQ. V lost 6 bases to trimming and J lost 2 bases, with 15 bases between them. The CDR3: CASTDSRPPGANVLTF. CDR3 in DNA: TGCGCCAGCACGGACAGTCGTCCCCCTGGGGCCAACGTCCTGACTTTC.

The chain couples TRBV6-2 or TRBV6-3 to TRBJ2-7, with 7 bases matching TRBD2. This CDR3 comprises 15 residues. Germline V gene lookup returns CDR1 MNHEY and CDR2 SVGEGT. With 4 bases clipped from V and 7 bases from J, the junction kept 13 bases outside the gene matches. CDR3 amino acids: CASSCGGLPLEEQYF. The CDR3 DNA follows: TGTGCCAGCAGTTGCGGGGGACTACCTCTCGAGGAGCAGTACTTC.

The CDR3 bases are TGTGCCATCAGTGACAGGGGGAAGGAGGACGAGCAGTACTTC. Encoded protein: CAISDRGKEDEQYF. This chain links TRBV10-3 with TRBJ2-7; 7 positions match TRBD1. Germline V lookup: CDR1 ENHRY, CDR2 SYGVKD. Losses at the gene ends were 3 bases for V and 5 bases for J; bases not matched to a gene: 7. The CDR3 totals 14 residues.

In the case of this clonotype: The conserved phenylalanine or tryptophan normally closing the CDR3 is absent here, so this likely arose from a read error. The gene calls are TRBV29-1 and TRBJ2-7; D perhaps matches TRBD1 (5 bases). Gene TRBJ2-1 matches the end of the DNA better, so the J call may be wrong. The germline gives CDR1 SQVTM, CDR2 ANQGSEA. This CDR3 is 13 amino acids long. The CDR3 DNA follows: TGCAGCGCTACAGGTGAGGCCTCCTACGAGCAGTTCTAC. Its protein product is CSATGEASYEQFY.

The table lists this clonotype with a few counts. The V and J genes are TRBV30 and TRBJ2-1; tentatively, D is TRBD1 (6 bases). This CDR3 comprises 14 residues. Per germline, CDR1 GTSNPN and CDR2 SVGIG (reference sequence). The V gene lost 2 bases and the J gene lost 9 bases, with 17 bases spanning the gap. The CDR3, as DNA: TGTGCCTGGAGTAAGGGGGACCACCTAACTGAGCAGTTCTTC. It specifies CAWSKGDHLTEQFF.

J is TRBJ1-1 and V is TRBV29-1, with D possibly TRBD1 on 5 matching bases. Between the trimmed V and J ends, which lost 6 bases and 5 bases, there was a span of 22 bases. This CDR3 is 15 amino acids long. Looked up from germline, CDR1 is SQVTM and CDR2 is ANQGSEA. The CDR3, as DNA: TGCAGCGTAAGTCCAGGGTTGGGGATGAGGACTGAAGCTTTCTTT. Translation: CSVSPGLGMRTEAFF.

Worth noting for this clonotype: One end of the junction is discordant with germline, which a read error may explain. V is TRBV6-5 and J is TRBJ2-3; 12 bases align to TRBD2. Germline-derived CDR1 and CDR2 are MNHEY and SVGAGI. The CDR3 sequence is 15 residues long. This CDR3 is CANNPGLAGTDTRYF. In nucleotides, the CDR3 is TGTGCCAACAACCCAGGACTAGCGGGAACAGATACGCGGTATTTT.

Of note for this clonotype: A single base separates this from a much larger clone, so it may be a read error. J is TRBJ1-1 and V is TRBV29-1, with a tentative D call TRBD1 (5 bases). Looked up from germline, CDR1 is SQVTM and CDR2 is ANQGSEA. This CDR3 has 12 amino acids. Between the trimmed V and J ends, which lost 6 bases and 5 bases, there was a span of 13 bases. CDR3 residues: CSVKGLRTEAFF. DNA for the CDR3: TGCAGCGTGAAGGGGCTTAGAACTGAAGCTTTCTTT.

A note on this clonotype: It may be a read error: a sequence one base away is much more abundant. V and J are TRBV29-1 and TRBJ1-5; D gene unclear. Germline V gene data show CDR1 as SQVTM and CDR2 as ANQGSEA. This CDR3 comprises 12 residues. The CDR3 DNA sequence: TGCAGCGTTGGGGGAGGCAATCGGCCCCAGCATTTT. Protein sequence: CSVGGGNRPQHF.

Of note for this clonotype: One junction end disagrees with the germline gene, perhaps due to a read error. The chain combines TRBV6-1 with TRBJ2-3; D perhaps matches TRBD2 (5 bases). The CDR3 runs 14 residues. Germline V gene lookup returns CDR1 MNHNS and CDR2 SASEGT. DNA for the CDR3: TGTGGCAGCGGAAGAGACATATTCACAGATGCGCAGTATTTT. This codes for CGSGRDIFTDAQYF.

Comment on this clonotype: A single base separates this from a much larger clone, so it may be a read error. The chain combines TRBV11-2 with TRBJ2-5; D remains unclear. Germline assignment: CDR1 SGHAT and CDR2 FQNNGV. This CDR3 region has 15 residues. With 8 bases removed from V and 4 bases from J, the gap between germline ends came to 20 bases. CDR3 DNA sequence: TGTGCCAGCTGCCCCGTCGGGCTAGTCCCAGAGACCCAGTACTTC. Translation gives CASCPVGLVPETQYF.

A remark on this clonotype: One junction end disagrees with the germline gene, perhaps due to a read error. The chain joins TRBV4-1 to TRBJ1-2; D perhaps matches TRBD1 (6 bases). From germline, CDR1 is MGHRA and CDR2 YSYEKL. CDR3 length equals 14 residues. CDR3 sequence (DNA): TGCGCCAGCAGCCAGGGGGACATGAACTATGGCTACACTTTC. It is translated as CASSQGDMNYGYTF.

There are many counts of this clonotype. The chain links TRBV4-1 to TRBJ2-2; D gene ambiguous. This CDR3 has 17 amino acids. CDR1 MGHRA and CDR2 YSYEKL come from the germline V gene. The V gene lost 1 base and the J gene lost 7 bases, with 19 bases spanning the gap. The CDR3 nucleotides read TGCGCCAGCAGCCAAGTTCCCTTAACTTCGGTGGTCGGGGAGCTGTTTTTT. Translated: CASSQVPLTSVVGELFF.

The table lists this clonotype with many counts. An end of the junction does not agree with germline; a read error may underlie this. The chain uses TRBV28 and TRBJ2-7; TRBD2 is a possible D gene (7 bases). The CDR3 loop spans 17 amino acids. The germline V gene has CDR1 MDHEN and CDR2 SYDVKM. CDR3 sequence (DNA): TGTGCCAGCAGTCCCCCTGTAGGGGGAGGGCCCTCCGACGAGCAGTACTTC. Its protein product is CASSPPVGGGPSDEQYF.

Comment on this clonotype: One end of the junction fails to match germline, which may point to a read error. The CDR3 DNA follows: TGTGGCAGCAGCACAGGGGGCGACACCGGGGAGCTCTTTTTT. Translating it yields CGSSTGGDTGELFF. The chain joins TRBV6-1 to TRBJ2-2; 9 bases match TRBD1. This CDR3 has 14 amino acids. The germline V gene encodes CDR1 MNHNS and CDR2 SASEGT.

Worth noting for this clonotype: One end of the junction is discordant with germline, which a read error may explain. The rearrangement links TRBV6-2 or TRBV6-3 to TRBJ2-2; perhaps TRBD2 as D (5 bases). CDR1 is MNHEY and CDR2 is SVGEGT in the germline V gene. The CDR3 loop spans 11 amino acids. CDR3 bases: TGTGCCAGCAGTACAACCGGGGAGCCGTTTTTT. It codes for CASSTTGEPFF.

This rearrangement joins TRBV11-2 to TRBJ2-1; 7 bases are a match to TRBD2. V trimming: 1 base; J trimming: 5 bases; junction bases outside the gene matches: 11. Looked up from germline, CDR1 is SGHAT and CDR2 is FQNNGV. The CDR3 contains 17 residues. The CDR3 nucleotides read TGTGCCAGCAGCTTAGCTCCCCCGGGACTACTTCACAATGAGCAGTTCTTC. It yields the protein CASSLAPPGLLHNEQFF. Variable domain in full (rest from reference TRBV11-2 and TRBJ2-1): EAGVAQSPRYKIIEKRQSVAFWCNPISGHATLYWYQQILGQGPKLLIQFQNNGVVDDSQLPKDRFSAERLKGVDSTLKIQPAKLEDSAVYLCASSLAPPGLLHNEQFFGPGTRLTVL.

A note on this clonotype: A much larger clone differs by one base, so this may be a read error. The V call is TRBV28, the J call TRBJ2-2; possibly TRBD1 for D (6 bases). Germline assignment: CDR1 MDHEN and CDR2 SYDVKM. CDR3 size: 17 residues. Trimming cost V 6 bases and J 7 bases, with 24 bases left between them. The CDR3 DNA reads TGTGCCAGCAGGCGGATAGGGGGAGTTTCGGGAATCGGGGAGCTGTTTTTT. Protein product: CASRRIGGVSGIGELFF. The whole variable domain, remainder taken from reference TRBV28 and TRBJ2-2, is DVKVTQSSRYLVKRTGEKVFLECVQDMDHENMFWYRQDPGLGLRLIYFSYDVKMKEKGDIPEGYSVSREKKERFSLILESASTNQTSMYLCASRRIGGVSGIGELFFGEGSRLTVL.

This chain connects TRBV30 to TRBJ1-2; D remains ambiguous. CDR1 is GTSNPN and CDR2 is SVGIG in the germline V gene (reference sequence). V was cut by 0 bases and J by 10 bases, with 21 bases left in between. CDR3 size: 15 residues. CDR3 sequence (DNA): TGTGCCTGGAGTGTCGGGTGGAAGGGTACCAGCGACTACACCTTC. Translation gives CAWSVGWKGTSDYTF.

With respect to this clonotype: Possible read error: a much larger clone is one base away. This sequence joins TRBV4-1 and TRBJ1-1; 8 nucleotides agree with TRBD1. Trimming at V came to 2 bases and at J to 3 bases, leaving 8 bases not matched to a gene. CDR1 is MGHRA and CDR2 is YSYEKL in the germline V gene. The CDR3 sequence is 16 residues long. The CDR3 nucleotides read TGCGCCAGCAGCCAACGTGACAGGGGAAGGGACACTGAAGCTTTCTTT. Its translation: CASSQRDRGRDTEAFF.

To note about this clonotype: Mismatch with germline at one junction end may stem from a read error. The chain has TRBV6-2 or TRBV6-3 and TRBJ2-5; 8 bases map to TRBD1. The CDR3 totals 17 residues. Germline values: CDR1 MNHEY, CDR2 SVGEGT. The CDR3 sequence is CASSTRLRQGRQETQCF. DNA for the CDR3: TGTGCCAGCAGCACGCGCCTCAGACAGGGGCGACAAGAGACCCAGTGTTTC.

V is TRBV6-1 and J is TRBJ2-7; 7 nucleotides line up with TRBD1. V trimming: 7 bases; J trimming: 5 bases; junction bases outside the gene matches: 23. CDR1 and CDR2 from the germline V gene are MNHNS and SASEGT. The CDR3 totals 18 residues. Here the CDR3 reads CASKPPGQRDRRGHEQYF. The CDR3 nucleotides read TGTGCCAGCAAACCGCCGGGACAGCGAGATAGGAGAGGACACGAGCAGTACTTC.